The subject of this entry is one T cell receptor beta chain. The antigen it binds to is not known. Base qualities are missing; no much larger clone stands one base away. The roughly 39 donors, aged about 6 to 100 years, were systemically healthy Caucasian individuals from Russia. Approximately 10 milliliters of peripheral blood were collected from each donor into EDTA-treated Vacutainer tubes. PBMCs were isolated by Ficoll-Paque density-gradient centrifugation, with at least 6 million obtained per sample. Total RNA, at least 6 micrograms per sample, was extracted from PBMCs with Trizol reagent. The percentages of naive CD45RAhigh/CD27high T cells were determined by flow cytometry on a PBMC aliquot from every donor. Receptors were amplified or captured by 5' RACE. The sequencing machine was an Illumina HiSeq 2500. A second roughly 6 to 11 cycle PCR used a sample-barcoded 5' primer and a J-beta primer mix. A unique molecular identifier was introduced onto each TCR beta cDNA molecule by a template-switch 5' adaptor carrying 12 random nucleotides. At least 2.5 million CDR3-containing paired-end reads were obtained from each sample. First-strand cDNA was synthesized from all RNA with the Mint cDNA synthesis kit, primed by a TRBC-specific oligonucleotide. All cDNA was treated with uracil-DNA glycosylase and then went through a first 18-cycle PCR with the universal primers M1SS and BC2_uni_R. Processing in the source paper ran as follows. For normalization, 1 million high-quality reads, each with a distinct molecular identifier, were randomly selected from each sample. Instead of being binned into consensus sequences, reads that shared molecular identifiers were thrown out. MiTCR, run with a Q25 quality threshold and the strictest error-elimination algorithm, handled CDR3 identification, clonotype clustering and error correction. A nonparametric unseen species model with Euler transformation was used to estimate lower-bound total TCR beta diversity. The public reads were reanalyzed by TCRdb: fastp trimming at Q25, MiXCR alignment, in-frame beta chains only. All rows with the same CDR3 protein become a single entry with the most common DNA and genes. The authors' filters were not applied to this entry. In this sample the table shows some 1.1 million distinct CDR3 sequences, more than 30% of which occur a single time. The ten most abundant clones make up about 12% of the sample.

The cysteine opens and the phenylalanine closes a CDR3 of 12 amino acids. CDR3 DNA is the only sequence kept; it has 36 bases, read in frame from the first base. The data were taken from a study of blood T cells in healthy people across ages (dated by TCRdb to between 2015 and 2017). Study-level background: In model experiments, template switching captured roughly one uniquely barcoded TCR beta cDNA molecule for every two T cells. The study analyzed two additional independent replicas of 1 million unique cDNA reads from the same blood draw for two donors, one aged 18 to 30 and one aged 80 or older. Age-related changes in TCR beta repertoire diversity were measured in the study by deep sequencing normalized with unique cDNA molecular identifiers. Donors were grouped into four age groups: young (average approximately 16 years), middle-aged (around 39), aged (around 60) and long-lived (over 80). To avoid experimental bias, donors of different ages were spread randomly across the sequencing lanes. Results the study describes overall, beyond this receptor: Donor CMV infection status was unknown, potentially confounding age-related changes in expanded clonotypes. Compared with the aged group, the long-lived group had more naive CD4+ T cells, fewer expanded clones and increased TCR diversity, suggesting age selection. Observed TCR beta diversity correlated strongly with the percentage of naive T cells measured by flow cytometry. Estimates of total diversity based on one million sequenced T cells were considered lower bounds and underestimates. Bulk unsorted PBMC profiling prevented conclusive comparison of naive and antigen-experienced compartments. Observed TCR beta diversity per million T cells fell roughly linearly with age, and a significant reduction was already apparent by age around 40.

The sequenced sample consisted of blood. The TCR was taken from a man aged 18 to 35 in good health. The chain is assembled from TRBV21-1 and TRBJ1-5. TRBV21-1 is an annotated pseudogene. The DNA sequence is TGTGCCAGCAGCGCTACGTATCAGCCCCAGCATTTT. This yields the protein CASSATYQPQHF.